The next 20 T cell receptor beta chains were all read from a single sample in a study of spatial heterogeneity in lung cancer. TCRdb re-analysed the 5' RACE reads in MiXCR, keeping a single row per CDR3 protein. The data contain about 120,000 distinct CDR3 sequences, 12% of them singletons. Documented time point: blood at routine non-recurrence follow-up after resection. Extraction of whole RNA from tumor, nontumor lung or frozen PBMC preceded unsorted sequencing. This sample comprised PBMCs, obtained at follow-up. The receptors were gathered from a male donor with early-stage non-small cell lung cancer.

The rearrangement uses TRBV2 and TRBJ2-7; perhaps D is TRBD1 or TRBD2 (5 bases each). The CDR3 has 14 amino acids. In germline, CDR1 is SNHLY, CDR2 FYNNEI. Trimming took off 3 bases at V and 5 bases at J, with 14 bases between the two ends. CDR3 loop: CASSDPGAPHEQYF. CDR3 in DNA: TGTGCCAGCAGTGATCCCGGGGCGCCCCACGAGCAGTACTTC. Full variable domain (remainder filled in from reference TRBV2 and TRBJ2-7): EPEVTQTPSHQVTQMGQEVILRCVPISNHLYFYWYRQILGQKVEFLVSFYNNEISEKSEIFDDQFSVERPDGSNFTLKIRSTKLEDSAMYFCASSDPGAPHEQYFGPGTRLTVT.

This clonotype was observed a few times. The V call is TRBV7-9, the J call TRBJ1-2, with TRBD1 as a possible D gene (6 bases). Germline CDR1 SEHNR, CDR2 FQNEAQ (reference sequence). There are 13 residues in the CDR3. V gave up 5 bases and J gave up 0 bases, with 7 bases separating them. DNA for the CDR3: TGTGCCAGCAGCCGGGACACTAACTATGGCTACACCTTC. Its protein is CASSRDTNYGYTF. The full variable domain, rest sourced from reference TRBV7-9 and TRBJ1-2, is DTGVSQNPRHKITKRGQNVTFRCDPISEHNRLYWYRQTLGQGPEFLTYFQNEAQLEKSRLLSDRFSAERPKGSFSTLEIQRTEQGDSAMYLCASSRDTNYGYTFGSGTRLTVV.

Ten or more counts support this clonotype. V gene TRBV20-1 combines with J gene TRBJ2-7; 10 bases are shared with TRBD1. V dropped 5 bases and J dropped 2; count of bases not matched to a gene: 3. The CDR3 loop spans 13 amino acids. From germline, CDR1 is DFQATT and CDR2 SNEGSKA (reference sequence). The CDR3 DNA is TGCAGTGCTGGACAGGGGGTGACCTACGAGCAGTACTTC. Translated, it gives CSAGQGVTYEQYF.

The rearrangement links TRBV4-1 to TRBJ1-6; maybe TRBD1 (6 bases). The germline V gene has CDR1 MGHRA and CDR2 YSYEKL. CDR3 length: 14 residues. V shed 0 bases and J shed 9 bases, with 9 bases lying between them. The CDR3 is CASSQDHRASPLHF. The CDR3 DNA reads as TGCGCCAGCAGCCAAGATCACAGGGCTTCACCCCTCCACTTT.

This clonotype has more than one count but fewer than ten. The chain combines TRBV15 with TRBJ2-5; 9 nucleotides agree with TRBD1. Germline CDR1 and CDR2: LNHNV and YYDKDF (reference sequence). The CDR3 spans 16 residues. The V and J ends lost 4 bases and 1 base, in that order; junction bases with no gene match: 7. In nucleotides, the CDR3 is TGTGCCACCAGCACCGGGACAGGGCTAATCCAAGAGACCCAGTACTTC. The encoded protein is CATSTGTGLIQETQYF.

The chain uses TRBV28 and TRBJ1-6; TRBD1 is a possible D gene (5 bases). Germline V CDR1 and CDR2: MDHEN, SYDVKM. V was trimmed by 10 bases and J by 9 bases, leaving 13 bases between them. This CDR3 has 12 residues. CDR3 amino acids: CATPHRGSPLHF. DNA for the CDR3: TGTGCCACTCCCCATAGGGGTTCACCCCTCCACTTT.

This clonotype showed up just a few times. V usage is TRBV5-6 and J usage is TRBJ2-1; D is possibly TRBD2 (6 bases). The CDR3 runs 15 residues. V lost 3 bases and J lost 10, with 20 bases in between. The germline CDR1 and CDR2 sequences are SGHDT and YYEEEE. The CDR3 loop reads CASSYPRRGLGEQFF. The CDR3 nucleotides are TGTGCCAGCAGCTACCCTCGGCGGGGACTTGGGGAGCAGTTCTTC. The entire variable domain, with the rest obtained from reference TRBV5-6 and TRBJ2-1, is as follows: DAGVTQSPTHLIKTRGQQVTLRCSPKSGHDTVSWYQQALGQGPQFIFQYYEEEERQRGNFPDRFSGHQFPNYSSELNVNALLLGDSALYLCASSYPRRGLGEQFFGPGTRLTVL.

V usage is TRBV5-4 and J usage is TRBJ1-2; D is unresolved. Between the trimmed V and J ends, which lost 0 bases and 5 bases, there was a span of 5 bases. Germline loops: CDR1 SGHNT, CDR2 YYREEE (reference sequence). CDR3 length equals 12 residues. The CDR3 is CASSLDRYGYTF. CDR3 in DNA: TGTGCCAGCAGCTTGGACAGATATGGCTACACCTTC.

The rearrangement uses TRBV27 and TRBJ2-7; 9 bases align to TRBD1. Per the germline V gene, CDR1 is MNHEY and CDR2 is SMNVEV (reference sequence). The CDR3 has 14 residues. Unmatched junction bases numbered 4, after V lost 3 bases and J lost 4 bases. In DNA, the CDR3 is TGTGCCAGCAGTTTGACAGGGGGGCCGTACGAGCAGTACTTC. This encodes CASSLTGGPYEQYF.

This clonotype was seen a few times. V is TRBV5-4 and J is TRBJ2-7; D unresolved. The CDR3 is made up of 12 amino acids. The germline gives CDR1 SGHNT, CDR2 YYREEE (reference sequence). V was pared by 4 bases and J by 0 bases, with 5 bases between. In nucleotides, the CDR3 is TGTGCCAGCAGCATCGACTCCTACGAGCAGTACTTC. It is translated as CASSIDSYEQYF. Complete variable domain (other parts from reference TRBV5-4 and TRBJ2-7): ETGVTQSPTHLIKTRGQQVTLRCSSQSGHNTVSWYQQALGQGPQFIFQYYREEENGRGNFPPRFSGLQFPNYSSELNVNALELDDSALYLCASSIDSYEQYFGPGTRLTVT.

The chain's CDR3 is CARSSGGADTQYF. CDR3 in DNA: TGTGCCCGAAGTAGCGGGGGGGCAGATACGCAGTATTTT. The genes are TRBV30 and TRBJ2-3; TRBD2 matches at 11 bases. Germline CDR1 GTSNPN, CDR2 SVGIG (reference sequence). CDR3 length equals 13 residues. After removal of 8 bases from V and 4 bases from J, the junction contained 5 bases not matched to a gene.

This clonotype occurred a few times. J is TRBJ2-2 and V is TRBV9; maybe TRBD2 (5 bases). Deletions cut 3 bases from V and 0 bases from J, with 12 bases between. The CDR3 covers 16 residues. The germline V gene has CDR1 SGDLS and CDR2 YYNGEE. The CDR3 DNA is TGTGCCAGCAGCGCCCGAGGGCTAACGAACACCGGGGAGCTGTTTTTT. It encodes CASSARGLTNTGELFF.

This clonotype appeared a few times. V and J are TRBV18 and TRBJ2-7; the D gene is possibly TRBD2 (5 bases). The CDR3 loop spans 13 amino acids. V lost 6 bases and J lost 6, with 15 bases in between. Germline lookup yields CDR1 KGHSH and CDR2 LQKENI. DNA for the CDR3: TGTGCCAGCTCTTCCCGGCTAGCAAGCGAGCAGTACTTC. Residues: CASSSRLASEQYF.

This clonotype has only a few counts. This rearrangement joins TRBV20-1 to TRBJ1-5, with D maybe TRBD1 (5 bases). The CDR3 is made up of 18 amino acids. The germline V gene has CDR1 DFQATT and CDR2 SNEGSKA (reference sequence). The V end lost 4 bases, the J end lost 3 bases, and 25 bases lay between the germline ends. The CDR3 is CSANRKLGARENNQPQHF. In nucleotides, the CDR3 is TGCAGTGCTAACCGAAAACTCGGGGCCAGGGAGAACAATCAGCCCCAGCATTTT.

By frequency in the sample, this clonotype is medium-sized. This chain uses TRBV3-1 with TRBJ1-6; D not certain. Per germline, CDR1 LGHDT and CDR2 YNNKEL (reference sequence). The CDR3 length is 15 residues. Trimming stripped 1 base from V and 9 bases from J, with 13 bases between. The CDR3 region is CASSQGVGYGSPLHF. The CDR3 DNA reads TGTGCCAGCAGCCAAGGGGTCGGTTACGGTTCACCCCTCCACTTT.

The sample holds many counts of this clonotype. The V gene is TRBV5-1, the J gene TRBJ1-3, with D tentatively TRBD1 (5 bases). Per the germline V gene, CDR1 is SGHRS and CDR2 is YFSETQ. Deletions cut 0 bases from V and 1 base from J, with 11 bases between. This CDR3 is 16 amino acids long. CDR3 nucleotide sequence: TGCGCCAGCAGCTTGGCCCTACCAGGGTCTGGAAACACCATATATTTT. Residues: CASSLALPGSGNTIYF. Full variable domain (missing parts from reference TRBV5-1 and TRBJ1-3): KAGVTQTPRYLIKTRGQQVTLSCSPISGHRSVSWYQQTPGQGLQFLFEYFSETQRNKGNFPGRFSGRQFSNSRSEMNVSTLELGDSALYLCASSLALPGSGNTIYFGEGSWLTVV.

V usage is TRBV6-5 and J usage is TRBJ1-2, with 7 bases that match TRBD1. After removal of 8 bases from V and 1 base from J, the junction contained 10 bases not matched to a gene. CDR1 is MNHEY and CDR2 is SVGAGI in the germline V gene. The CDR3 length is 15 residues. This CDR3 reads CASREDRDVNYGYTF. The CDR3, as DNA: TGTGCCAGCCGGGAAGACAGGGATGTTAACTATGGCTACACCTTC.

The J gene is TRBJ2-3, the V gene TRBV19, with a tentative D call TRBD1 (6 bases). Trimming took 4 bases from V and 0 from J, leaving 14 bases between them. The CDR3 has 16 residues. Looked up from germline, CDR1 is LNHDA and CDR2 is SQIVND (reference sequence). CDR3 region: CASSTQFQGSTDTQYF. In DNA form, the CDR3 reads TGTGCCAGTAGTACTCAGTTCCAGGGGAGCACAGATACGCAGTATTTT.

This sequence joins TRBV9 and TRBJ1-5, with 11 bases fitting TRBD1. The CDR3 sequence is 15 residues long. The trim removed 0 bases at V and 9 bases at J, leaving 5 bases unmatched. Germline CDR1 SGDLS, CDR2 YYNGEE. This chain's CDR3 is CASSVDGTGGRPQHF. CDR3 sequence (DNA): TGTGCCAGCAGCGTAGACGGGACAGGGGGTAGGCCCCAGCATTTT.

The rearrangement links TRBV7-9 to TRBJ1-1, with D unresolved. The CDR3 contains 11 residues. Trimming cost V 3 bases and J 8 bases, with 7 bases left between them. Germline lookup yields CDR1 SEHNR and CDR2 FQNEAQ (reference sequence). The CDR3 loop reads CASSFSIEAFF. CDR3 bases: TGTGCCAGCAGCTTTTCCATAGAAGCTTTCTTT. The complete variable domain, with remaining parts taken from reference TRBV7-9 and TRBJ1-1, reads DTGVSQNPRHKITKRGQNVTFRCDPISEHNRLYWYRQTLGQGPEFLTYFQNEAQLEKSRLLSDRFSAERPKGSFSTLEIQRTEQGDSAMYLCASSFSIEAFFGQGTRLTVV.